Following are 14 T cell receptor beta chains from one sample sequenced in a study of cytomegalovirus exposure and HLA in healthy donors. The PCR ran on 60 Vbeta and 13 Jbeta primers. Here immunoSEQ multiplex PCR was the method, and the copy in TCRdb shows in-frame clones only, minus some. The table has some 140,000 clones, 77% seen once. Sequencing was carried out using PBMCs. These TCRs come from a man aged 25-45 years in good health and CMV-seronegative.

V and J are TRBV7-2 and TRBJ2-7; tentative D call: TRBD1 (6 bases). V dropped 5 bases and J dropped 5 bases, with 16 bases sitting between them. Germline loops: CDR1 SGHTA, CDR2 FQGNSA. The CDR3 is 14 amino acids. DNA for the CDR3: TGTGCCAGCAGCCCTTCACAGGGACCCCACGAGCAGTACTTC. It codes for CASSPSQGPHEQYF. Based on the CDR3 plus reference TRBV7-2 and TRBJ2-7, the full variable domain is GAGVSQSPSNKVTEKGKDVELRCDPISGHTALYWYRQSLGQGLEFLIYFQGNSAPDKSGLPSDRFSAERTGGSVSTLTIQRTQQEDSAVYLCASSPSQGPHEQYFGPGTRLTVT.

The chain links TRBV5-6 to TRBJ2-3, with 11 bases fitting TRBD2. CDR3 length: 16 amino acids. V trimming: 7 bases; J trimming: 2 bases; junction bases outside the gene matches: 9. Looked up from germline, CDR1 is SGHDT and CDR2 is YYEEEE. The CDR3 here is CASRGLSGRATDTQYF. In DNA form, the CDR3 reads TGTGCCAGCCGCGGACTTAGCGGGAGGGCCACAGATACGCAGTATTTT.

In regard to this clone: Germline and junction disagree at one end, which may indicate a read error. The chain is built from TRBV7-7 and TRBJ2-1, with D possibly being TRBD2 (5 bases). Looked up from germline, CDR1 is SSHAT and CDR2 is FNYEAQ (reference sequence). The CDR3 has 15 amino acids. In nucleotides, the CDR3 is TGTGCTAGCAGCTCGGGCTCGGGGTCCTACAATGAGCAGTTCTTC. Its protein product is CASSSGSGSYNEQFF. Full variable domain (rest looked up from reference TRBV7-7 and TRBJ2-1): GAGVSQSPRYKVTKRGQDVTLRCDPISSHATLYWYQQALGQGPEFLTYFNYEAQPDKSGLPSDRFSAERPEGSISTLTIQRTEQRDSAMYRCASSSGSGSYNEQFFGPGTRLTVL.

This chain joins TRBV5-1 and TRBJ1-2, with 7 bases that match TRBD1. The CDR3 loop spans 15 amino acids. V lost 3 bases to trimming and J lost 3 bases; unmatched junction nucleotides: 8. Germline lookup yields CDR1 SGHRS and CDR2 YFSETQ. CDR3 bases: TGCGCCAGCAGCTACCGGACAGGATATGACTATGGCTACACCTTC. Protein sequence: CASSYRTGYDYGYTF.

This chain joins TRBV2 and TRBJ2-7; 9 positions match TRBD1. The CDR3 loop spans 14 amino acids. Germline lookup yields CDR1 SNHLY and CDR2 FYNNEI. V lost 10 bases to trimming and J lost 1 base; unmatched junction nucleotides: 8. The CDR3 coding sequence is TGTGCCATCACGTCCGGGACAGGGTCCTACGAGCAGTACTTC. Translating gives CAITSGTGSYEQYF.

The CDR3 sequence is CASPGQGAGGSYNEQFF. The CDR3 coding sequence is TGTGCCAGTCCGGGACAGGGCGCTGGGGGCTCCTACAATGAGCAGTTCTTC. This rearrangement joins TRBV19 to TRBJ2-1; 9 bases are shared with TRBD1. The CDR3 length is 17 residues. The ends lost 8 bases at V and 0 bases at J; junction bases unmatched: 11. Germline CDR1 is LNHDA and CDR2 is SQIVND (reference sequence).

The chain recombines TRBV30 with TRBJ1-2; maybe TRBD1 (5 bases). The V end was cut by 5 bases, the J end by 3 bases, with 7 bases between. In germline, CDR1 is GTSNPN, CDR2 SVGIG (reference sequence). The CDR3 has 11 residues. Written as DNA, the CDR3 is TGTGCCTGGGACAGTTACTATGGCTACACCTTC. This codes for CAWDSYYGYTF.

This chain uses TRBV10-1 with TRBJ2-1, with TRBD1 matching 8 bases. The germline V gene has CDR1 WNHNN and CDR2 SYGVQD (reference sequence). V dropped 2 bases and J dropped 7; count of bases not matched to a gene: 10. This CDR3 is 16 amino acids long. The CDR3 DNA reads as TGCGCCAGCAGTGAGGGACAGGGTCGTTTTGTAAATGAGCAGTTCTTC. Translating gives CASSEGQGRFVNEQFF.

The chain has TRBV4-1 and TRBJ2-7; 7 bases line up with TRBD2. From germline, CDR1 is MGHRA and CDR2 YSYEKL. This CDR3 spans 14 amino acids. Germline trimming cut 0 bases from V and 7 bases from J; bases unmatched to any gene: 6. In DNA, the CDR3 is TGCGCCAGCAGCCAAGATCCCTGGGGGGGAGAGCAGTACTTC. Amino acid sequence: CASSQDPWGGEQYF.

This clone was found once. The chain couples TRBV19 to TRBJ2-2, with TRBD1 matching 8 bases. CDR3 length: 16 amino acids. The germline V gene encodes CDR1 LNHDA and CDR2 SQIVND (reference sequence). The trim removed 7 bases at V and 1 base at J, leaving 8 bases unmatched. Here the CDR3 DNA reads TGTGCCAGTACCAATAGAGGGACAGGGAACACCGGGGAGCTGTTTTTT. Protein product: CASTNRGTGNTGELFF.

The V and J genes are TRBV10-2 and TRBJ2-2; D is unclear. The CDR3 spans 15 residues. The germline gives CDR1 WSHSY, CDR2 SAAADI. The V end lost 0 bases, the J end lost 5 bases, and 10 bases lay between the germline ends. The CDR3 reads CASSESLAGTGELFF. The CDR3 nucleotides read TGCGCCAGCAGTGAGTCGCTTGCAGGAACCGGGGAGCTGTTTTTT.

J is TRBJ1-2 and V is TRBV4-1; 7 nucleotides line up with TRBD1. The CDR3 loop spans 16 amino acids. CDR1 and CDR2 from the germline V gene are MGHRA and YSYEKL. J was trimmed by 4 bases and V by 0 bases; bases with no gene match: 8. The CDR3 here is CASSQDGGQTFYGYTF. As DNA, the CDR3 is TGCGCCAGCAGCCAAGATGGGGGACAGACCTTCTATGGCTACACCTTC.

V gene TRBV9 combines with J gene TRBJ2-5, with a weak D call TRBD2 (6 bases). V lost 3 bases, J lost 3 bases, and 9 bases lay in between. The CDR3 spans 13 residues. CDR1 is SGDLS, CDR2 YYNGEE, per germline. The chain's CDR3 is CASSAGVEETQYF. Written as DNA, the CDR3 is TGTGCCAGCAGCGCGGGGGTAGAAGAGACCCAGTACTTC.

The chain joins TRBV7-3 to TRBJ2-5; 8 bases align to TRBD1. The CDR3 length is 15 residues. The germline V gene encodes CDR1 SGHTA and CDR2 FQGTGA. V shed 5 bases and J 3 bases; nucleotides not matched to a gene: 8. The CDR3 DNA is TGTGCCAGCAGCAGAACAGGGGGAACAAAAGAGACCCAGTACTTC. Translation gives CASSRTGGTKETQYF.